The source of this T cell receptor beta chain is a study of blood T cell repertoires in COVID-19. Whole-study context: The United States, Italy and Spain supplied acute and convalescent COVID-19 samples.

Original processing notes: Using reference gene primer amplification, nucleated cell counts were estimated. Method: immunoSEQ multiplex PCR; TCRdb's copy keeps in-frame clones and lacks some. V and J calls and clone size are given by that table; D and trimming were obtained from the DNA. The sample shows under 150,000 clones, 70% to 90% of them seen only once. The CDR3 is 22 residues long. Germline CDR1 and CDR2: MNHEY and SMNVEV (reference sequence). J lost 0 bases, V lost 1 base, and 19 bases had no gene match. Residents of about two dozen US areas, aged about 18 to 95 years, made up the participants. Grouping used clinical history reported by participants in a survey and questionnaire.

This TCR was sampled from a woman in her 30s with acute COVID-19. This chain connects TRBV27 to TRBJ1-5, with TRBD1 matching 9 bases. The source material was PBMCs or T cells enriched from blood (not recorded which). CDR3: CASSLWPGQGDGYRYSNQPQHF. The CDR3, as DNA: TGTGCCAGCAGTTTATGGCCGGGACAGGGAGACGGATATCGGTATAGCAATCAGCCCCAGCATTTT.